A single sample gave rise to the 21 T cell receptor beta chains below, sequenced in a study of cytomegalovirus exposure and HLA in healthy donors. This PCR relied on a set of 60 Vbeta primers and 13 Jbeta primers. The table came from immunoSEQ multiplex PCR; TCRdb's copy has only in-frame clones and leaves some out. The sample comprises roughly 140,000 clones, around four fifths of which are singletons, and over 2.5% rests with the top ten. Source material: PBMCs. The receptor set was obtained from a female donor in good health and CMV-seronegative.

The chain has TRBV6-6 and TRBJ2-2; D may be TRBD2 (7 bases). The CDR3 loop spans 12 amino acids. Germline values: CDR1 MNHNY, CDR2 SVGAGI (reference sequence). Between the trimmed V and J ends, which lost 8 bases and 4 bases, there was a span of 8 bases. Written as DNA, the CDR3 is TGTGCCAGCGCGGGGGCCACCGGGGAGCTGTTTTTT. Residues: CASAGATGELFF.

The chain combines TRBV27 with TRBJ2-1; no clear D gene. The V gene's germline CDR1 is MNHEY and CDR2 SMNVEV (reference sequence). CDR3 size: 14 residues. V lost 3 bases to trimming and J lost 6 bases, with 12 bases between them. CDR3 DNA sequence: TGTGCCAGCAGTTTTCAGGCCCGAATCAATGAGCAGTTCTTC. This gives the protein CASSFQARINEQFF.

The chain carries TRBV11-2 and TRBJ1-1, with D perhaps matching TRBD1 (5 bases). This CDR3 contains 16 residues. Trimming removed 3 bases at V and 1 base at J, with 15 bases between. Germline CDR1 is SGHAT and CDR2 is FQNNGV. The CDR3 nucleotides are TGTGCCAGCAGCTTTATAGGAACAGGAGCGAACACTGAAGCTTTCTTT. Protein: CASSFIGTGANTEAFF.

The chain couples TRBV6-6 to TRBJ1-2; 9 nucleotides line up with TRBD1. Trimming removed 2 bases from V and 5 bases from J; junction bases left unmatched: 6. Per germline, CDR1 MNHNY and CDR2 SVGAGI (reference sequence). The CDR3 runs to 15 residues. The chain's CDR3 is CASSYPGQGGYGYTF. In nucleotides, the CDR3 is TGTGCCAGCAGTTACCCGGGACAGGGAGGGTATGGCTACACCTTC.

The V and J genes are TRBV30 and TRBJ2-1, with TRBD2 matching over 11 bases. Losses at the gene ends were 8 bases for V and 9 bases for J; bases not matched to a gene: 15. CDR1 is GTSNPN and CDR2 is SVGIG in the germline V gene (reference sequence). There are 15 residues in the CDR3. CDR3 sequence (DNA): TGTGCCCGGGCTGTAGCGGGAGGGCCCACGGTTGAGCAGTTCTTC. This encodes CARAVAGGPTVEQFF.

This clone appeared many times. V and J are TRBV6-1 and TRBJ2-5; 9 bases map to TRBD2. Germline V gene lookup returns CDR1 MNHNS and CDR2 SASEGT. The CDR3 totals 15 residues. V dropped 2 bases and J dropped 4; count of bases not matched to a gene: 5. In DNA form, the CDR3 reads TGTGCCAGCAGTGAATTAGCGGGAGAGAGAGAGACCCAGTACTTC. Protein: CASSELAGERETQYF.

This clone was counted a few times. The chain has TRBV9 and TRBJ2-2; D uncertain. The CDR3 runs to 12 residues. Per the germline V gene, CDR1 is SGDLS and CDR2 is YYNGEE. V gave up 5 bases and J gave up 5 bases, with 7 bases separating them. The CDR3 DNA follows: TGTGCCAGCAGGGGCTCTACCGGGGAGCTGTTTTTT. This gives the protein CASRGSTGELFF.

The J gene is TRBJ1-3, the V gene TRBV7-2; TRBD1 is a possible D gene (6 bases). The CDR3 length is 16 residues. The germline gives CDR1 SGHTA, CDR2 FQGNSA. V lost 1 base and J lost 2, with 12 bases in between. The CDR3 loop is CASSLGGHRPGNTIYF. CDR3 DNA sequence: TGTGCCAGCAGCTTAGGGGGACACAGGCCTGGAAACACCATATATTTT.

V usage is TRBV5-1 and J usage is TRBJ2-2; no clear D gene. The germline V gene has CDR1 SGHRS and CDR2 YFSETQ. V dropped 5 bases and J dropped 1 base, with 12 bases sitting between them. The CDR3 sequence is 15 residues long. The chain's CDR3 is CASRAVAGNTGELFF. The CDR3 bases are TGCGCCAGCAGGGCCGTGGCAGGGAACACCGGGGAGCTGTTTTTT.

V usage is TRBV19 and J usage is TRBJ2-1, with D possibly matching TRBD2 (5 bases). Deletions cut 7 bases from V and 0 bases from J, with 13 bases between. This CDR3 comprises 15 residues. Germline V gives CDR1 LNHDA, CDR2 SQIVND (reference sequence). For the CDR3, the DNA is TGTGCCAGTATCCCCGCGGGTTCCTCCTACAATGAGCAGTTCTTC. It codes for CASIPAGSSYNEQFF.

This clone was seen a single time. The gene calls are TRBV7-9 and TRBJ1-1; perhaps TRBD1 as D (6 bases). The CDR3 spans 15 residues. Germline lookup yields CDR1 SEHNR and CDR2 FQNEAQ (reference sequence). V lost 0 bases and J lost 3, with 11 bases in between. For the CDR3, the DNA is TGTGCCAGCAGCTTAGCGGCAGGGGCTGACACTGAAGCTTTCTTT. Protein product: CASSLAAGADTEAFF.

Only a few counts were recorded for this clone. The chain combines TRBV7-6 with TRBJ1-5, with a possible D match to TRBD1 (6 bases). Per the germline V gene, CDR1 is SGHVS and CDR2 is FNYEAQ. The CDR3 totals 12 residues. V was pared by 4 bases and J by 7 bases, with 8 bases between. CDR3 region: CASSSQGQPQHF. CDR3 nucleotide sequence: TGTGCCAGCAGCTCCCAGGGGCAGCCCCAGCATTTT.

This chain connects TRBV28 to TRBJ1-1; 7 bases are shared with TRBD1. The CDR3 extends over 14 amino acids. Germline loops: CDR1 MDHEN, CDR2 SYDVKM. Losses at the gene ends were 6 bases for V and 0 bases for J; bases not matched to a gene: 4. Here the CDR3 reads CASSRGEMNTEAFF. Here the CDR3 DNA reads TGTGCCAGCAGCAGGGGGGAGATGAACACTGAAGCTTTCTTT.

A remark on this clone: Germline and junction disagree at one end, which may indicate a read error. This chain connects TRBV14 to TRBJ2-1; 7 positions agree with TRBD2. Germline V gene data show CDR1 as SGHDN and CDR2 as FVKESK. This CDR3 spans 15 amino acids. In nucleotides, the CDR3 is TGTGCCAGCAGACAAGGCGGGGGACGGTACAATGAGCAGTTCTTC. Encoded protein: CASRQGGGRYNEQFF.

The rearrangement joins TRBV15 to TRBJ1-1; possible D gene TRBD1, 5 bases. In germline, CDR1 is LNHNV, CDR2 YYDKDF (reference sequence). The CDR3 is 13 amino acids. V shed 0 bases and J shed 11 bases, with 13 bases lying between them. CDR3 DNA: TGTGCCACCAGCAGAGAGCCGGGCCGGGGGGCTTTCTTT. Translated, it gives CATSREPGRGAFF.

V and J are TRBV5-8 and TRBJ1-1; 12 bases agree with TRBD1. The J segment lost 5 bases and the V segment lost 4 bases, leaving 15 bases of the junction unmatched. Looked up from germline, CDR1 is SGHTS and CDR2 is YDEGEE. The CDR3 is 18 amino acids. The CDR3 nucleotides are TGTGCCAGCAGCACCCTCCTAGGGACAGGGGGCGGGGGTACTGAAGCTTTCTTT. Amino acids: CASSTLLGTGGGGTEAFF.

This clone was found a few times. The chain carries TRBV27 and TRBJ2-7; 12 bases line up with TRBD1. CDR3 length equals 18 residues. The germline V gene encodes CDR1 MNHEY and CDR2 SMNVEV (reference sequence). The junction had 17 bases not matched to a gene; V was cut back by 5 bases and J by 6 bases. CDR3 region: CASSNLTLGQGARVEQYF. DNA for the CDR3: TGTGCCAGCAGTAACCTAACACTGGGACAGGGGGCGCGAGTCGAGCAGTACTTC.

V and J are TRBV5-4 and TRBJ1-1; unclear D gene. From germline, CDR1 is SGHNT and CDR2 YYREEE (reference sequence). This CDR3 contains 12 residues. Trimming took 4 bases from V and 8 from J, leaving 12 bases between them. The CDR3 DNA is TGTGCCAGCAGCCGAAGTTTACAAGAAGCTTTCTTT. It encodes CASSRSLQEAFF.

V gene TRBV11-2 combines with J gene TRBJ2-7; no reliable D call. CDR3 length: 13 residues. The germline gives CDR1 SGHAT, CDR2 FQNNGV. The V end lost 3 bases, the J end lost 1 base, and 7 bases lay between the germline ends. The CDR3 here is CASSFTESYEQYF. DNA of the CDR3: TGTGCCAGCAGCTTCACAGAATCCTACGAGCAGTACTTC.

The rearrangement uses TRBV27 and TRBJ2-4; D remains unclear. Trimming removed 3 bases at V and 0 bases at J, with 12 bases between. This CDR3 spans 16 amino acids. Germline CDR1 MNHEY, CDR2 SMNVEV (reference sequence). CDR3 region: CASSFLSELAKNIQYF. The DNA of the CDR3 is TGTGCCAGCAGTTTCCTAAGCGAACTAGCCAAAAACATTCAGTACTTC.

This clone was observed a handful of times. The chain couples TRBV19 to TRBJ1-6, with a weak D call TRBD1 (6 bases). With 5 bases removed from V and 7 bases from J, the gap between germline ends came to 15 bases. Germline CDR1 is LNHDA and CDR2 is SQIVND (reference sequence). The CDR3 sequence is 15 residues long. Written as DNA, the CDR3 is TGTGCCAGTAGTGACCGGGACAAGGGGAATTCACCCCTCCACTTT. This encodes CASSDRDKGNSPLHF.